The rows below give T cell receptor beta chains drawn from one sample of a study of T cells in Graves' hyperthyroidism and ophthalmopathy. One entry per CDR3 protein, called by TCRdb with MiXCR from the multiplex PCR reads. The sample gives hundreds of thousands of distinct CDR3 sequences, roughly 15% of which show up once; 10% is in the top ten. Sample: blood. Receptors originate from a woman aged 18 to 35 with Graves' hyperthyroidism. CDR3s include the opening cysteine and the closing phenylalanine or tryptophan. A D gene is named only where the DNA matches it firmly. Clone size is given for some rows only: seen once, a few or many times, or a class if the clone is expanded.

NA	many	TRBV28	TRBJ1-1	TGTGCCAGCAGTTTTGGGCCGGCCACTGAAGCTTTCTTT	CASSFGPATEAFF
NA	NA	TRBV7-7	TRBJ2-2	TGTGCTAGCAGCTCGGGGGACACCGGGGAGCTGTTTTTT	CASSSGDTGELFF
TRBD2	many	TRBV29-1	TRBJ2-7	TGCAGCGCCAGGACGGGGGGGGCGGACCTGGGGGAGCAGTACTTC	CSARTGGADLGEQYF
NA	NA	TRBV4-3	TRBJ2-5	TGCGCCAGCAGCCAAGATGCTACGGAAGAGACCCAGTACTTC	CASSQDATEETQYF
TRBD2	few	TRBV20-1	TRBJ2-3	TGCAGTGCTAGAGCTAGCGGGAGCGTAGATACGCAGTATTTT	CSARASGSVDTQYF
NA	many	TRBV3-1	TRBJ2-2	TGTGCCAGCAGCCTTCGTGGACCGAACACCGGGGAGCTGTTTTTT	CASSLRGPNTGELFF
TRBD1	NA	TRBV10-3	TRBJ2-7	TGTGCCACCCGTGGGGGACAGGGGAGTTACGAGCAGTACTTC	CATRGGQGSYEQYF
NA	many	TRBV19	TRBJ1-5	TGTGCCAGTAGTATCGCGGTATGGGCAGGAGGAGATCAGCCCCAGCATTTT	CASSIAVWAGGDQPQHF
NA	NA	TRBV30	TRBJ1-1	TGTGCCTGGAGTCGGGAGACGGGGAACACTGAAGCTTTCTTT	CAWSRETGNTEAFF
NA	many	TRBV12-3/TRBV12-4	TRBJ2-3	TGTGCCAGCAGTTTTCGCGTCGGGGTTAGGGCGACAGATACGCAGTATTTT	CASSFRVGVRATDTQYF
NA	many	TRBV20-1	TRBJ2-5	TGCAGTGCTAGGAGGGGCCGGCGGGACCAAGAGACCCAGTACTTC	CSARRGRRDQETQYF
TRBD2	many	TRBV11-3	TRBJ2-1	TGTGCCAGCAGGCCAAGACTAGCGGGAGGTAGCCGGTTCTTC	CASRPRLAGGSRFF
TRBD2	many	TRBV12-3/TRBV12-4	TRBJ2-3	TGTGCCAGCAGCCGGGGGGGAAATACGCAGTATTTT	CASSRGGNTQYF
NA	few	TRBV12-5	TRBJ2-3	TGTGCTAGTGGTCGTTCTGTTTGGCCAGATACGCAGTATTTT	CASGRSVWPDTQYF
NA	few	TRBV3-1	TRBJ2-6	TGTGCCAGCAGCCAGAGCCTGTTGACAATGGGGGCCAACGTCCTGACTTTC	CASSQSLLTMGANVLTF
NA	few	TRBV20-1	TRBJ2-7	TGCAGTGCTAGACGGACAGCGAGCTCCTACGGGCAGTACTTC	CSARRTASSYGQYF
NA	many	TRBV20-1	TRBJ2-3	TGCAGTGCCCGGCGGGTGGGCCGAGGGGATACGCAGTATTTT	CSARRVGRGDTQYF
NA	few	TRBV24-1	TRBJ2-1	TGTGCCACCGGGGGATGGACGGGGAATGAGCAGTTCTTC	CATGGWTGNEQFF
NA	many	TRBV12-5	TRBJ1-1	TGTGCTAGTGGTTTGACGAAGGGAGGGGGAGCTTTCTTT	CASGLTKGGGAFF
TRBD1	few	TRBV5-1	TRBJ2-7	TGCGCCAGCAGCTTCTATGGGACAGGGATCTCCTACGAGCAGTACTTC	CASSFYGTGISYEQYF
NA	few	TRBV20-1	TRBJ2-2	TGCAGTGCTAGAGGGGGCGCCACGAACACCGGGGAGCTGTTTTTT	CSARGGATNTGELFF
NA	many	TRBV20-1	TRBJ2-7	TGCAGTGCTAGACAAGCCGGGACCTACGAGCAGTACTTC	CSARQAGTYEQYF
NA	few	TRBV29-1	TRBJ1-2	TGCAGCGTCTCCAGGGACACCTCTAGCTATGGCTACACCTTC	CSVSRDTSSYGYTF
NA	many	TRBV20-1	TRBJ2-7	TGCAGTGCTAGAGCCCTTCCGGCCATCTACGAGCAGTACTTC	CSARALPAIYEQYF
NA	few	TRBV19	TRBJ1-1	TGTGCCAGTAGCCACCCCGGCGGACTGAACACTGAAGCTTTCTTT	CASSHPGGLNTEAFF
TRBD2	many	TRBV5-5	TRBJ2-3	TGTGCCAGCAGCAGTGGCCCTAGCGGGAGCACAGATACGCAGTATTTT	CASSSGPSGSTDTQYF
NA	few	TRBV5-8	TRBJ1-5	TGTGCCAGCAGCTTGGGGCACATTGTACCCCCTGCAGCCCAGCATTTT	CASSLGHIVPPAAQHF
TRBD1	many	TRBV28	TRBJ2-3	TGTGCCAGCAGTTCCCCGGGACAGCTAACAGATACGCAGTATTTT	CASSSPGQLTDTQYF
NA	many	TRBV28	TRBJ1-5	TGTGCCACCTCAGGACGGCTTTTGGGGCCCCAGCATTTT	CATSGRLLGPQHF
NA	NA	TRBV12-3/TRBV12-4	TRBJ1-3	TGTGCCAGCAGTTTCGCCGGAAACTCTGGAAACACCATATATTTT	CASSFAGNSGNTIYF
TRBD2	many	TRBV7-9	TRBJ2-5	TGTGCCAGCAGCTCCCGACTAGCGGGAGTGGAAGAGACCCAGTACTTC	CASSSRLAGVEETQYF
NA	many	TRBV3-1	TRBJ1-2	TGTGCCAGCAGCCAAGATTCCGGGGGCTATGGCTACACCTTC	CASSQDSGGYGYTF
NA	NA	TRBV4-1	TRBJ1-4	TGCGCCAGCAGCCAAGCGGCAGGGGAAGGTGAAAAACTGTTTTTT	CASSQAAGEGEKLFF
TRBD2	many	TRBV11-2	TRBJ2-5	TGTGCCAGCAGCAAGTGGGGGGGTGGGGAGACCCAGTACTTC	CASSKWGGGETQYF
TRBD1	few	TRBV7-3	TRBJ2-2	TGTGCCAGCAGCGAAACCGGGACAGGGGGAGGGGAGCTGTTTTTT	CASSETGTGGGELFF
TRBD2	NA	TRBV20-1	TRBJ2-1	TGCAGTGCTAAAAGATCAGCGGGACTAATCTACAATGAGCAGTTCTTC	CSAKRSAGLIYNEQFF
TRBD2	NA	TRBV4-1	TRBJ2-5	TGCGCCAGCAGCCAAGTCGGGACTAGCAAGAAGGAGACCCAGTACTTC	CASSQVGTSKKETQYF